A selection of T cell receptor beta chains follows, all from one sample in a study of T cells in Graves' hyperthyroidism and ophthalmopathy. One entry per CDR3 protein results from TCRdb running MiXCR on the multiplex PCR reads. The table lists roughly 260,000 distinct CDR3 sequences, roughly 14% of them singletons. The sequenced material came from blood. These TCRs come from a woman in her forties with Graves' hyperthyroidism that later progressed to Graves' ophthalmopathy. Each CDR3 is given with its conserved first and last residue. D genes are given only for firm matches. Clone size appears in some rows only: once, few, many, or a class for an expanded clone.

J gene,clone size,V gene,D gene,CDR3 protein,CDR3 DNA
TRBJ2-7,many,TRBV20-1,.,CSASSTLSYEQYF,TGCAGTGCTTCTTCGACACTCTCCTACGAGCAGTACTTC
TRBJ2-4,many,TRBV6-1,.,CASSWIRGLNIQYF,TGTGCCAGCAGTTGGATCCGGGGACTGAACATTCAGTACTTC
TRBJ2-7,many,TRBV11-2,TRBD1,CASRDPGQGWHEQYF,TGTGCCAGCAGAGATCCGGGACAGGGTTGGCACGAGCAGTACTTC
TRBJ1-5,few,TRBV6-1,.,CASAPPGIQSPGGPQHF,TGTGCCAGCGCCCCCCCAGGAATACAGAGCCCCGGAGGCCCCCAGCATTTT
TRBJ2-1,.,TRBV19,TRBD1,CAGSIRDRAYNEQFF,TGTGCCGGTAGTATAAGAGACAGGGCCTACAATGAGCAGTTCTTC
TRBJ2-1,many,TRBV3-1,.,CASSQDLGGSYNEQFF,TGTGCCAGCAGCCAAGATTTAGGAGGCTCCTACAATGAGCAGTTCTTC
TRBJ1-4,many,TRBV2,TRBD1,CASNTYRGTKEKLFF,TGTGCCAGCAATACATACAGGGGAACGAAAGAAAAACTGTTTTTT
TRBJ2-1,many,TRBV7-9,.,CASRESRDTYNEQFF,TGTGCCAGCAGGGAGAGCCGGGACACATACAATGAGCAGTTCTTC
TRBJ1-5,many,TRBV19,TRBD1,CASRGQGMGGNQPQHF,TGTGCCAGTAGAGGACAGGGGATGGGAGGGAATCAGCCCCAGCATTTT
TRBJ2-3,many,TRBV5-1,.,CASSRDTHTDTQYF,TGCGCCAGCAGCAGGGACACACACACAGATACGCAGTATTTT
TRBJ2-7,many,TRBV28,TRBD2,CASSYGTTYEQYF,TGTGCCAGCAGTTATGGGACTACCTACGAGCAGTACTTC
TRBJ1-4,.,TRBV28,.,CASSSPRRQGNEKLFF,TGTGCCAGCAGTTCCCCTCGGCGTCAGGGGAATGAAAAACTGTTTTTT
TRBJ2-5,many,TRBV14,TRBD2,CASSSLAGAETQYF,TGTGCCAGCAGCTCCCTTGCGGGAGCAGAGACCCAGTACTTC
TRBJ2-7,few,TRBV10-3,TRBD2,CAISGGGSEQYF,TGTGCCATCAGTGGGGGGGGAAGCGAGCAGTACTTC
TRBJ2-1,.,TRBV5-6,TRBD2,CASSSRTSGKWRRDEQFF,TGTGCCAGCAGCTCTAGGACTAGCGGGAAATGGAGACGCGATGAGCAGTTCTTC
TRBJ2-7,many,TRBV28,.,CASSSPAYEQYF,TGTGCCAGCAGTTCCCCAGCCTACGAGCAGTACTTC
TRBJ1-4,.,TRBV19,.,CASSISQGGKLFF,TGTGCCAGTAGTATAAGTCAGGGCGGGAAACTGTTTTTT
TRBJ2-1,many,TRBV5-1,TRBD2,CASEKTSGIDNEQFF,TGCGCCAGCGAGAAGACTAGCGGGATCGACAATGAGCAGTTCTTC
TRBJ2-5,many,TRBV7-8,.,CASTSKELARRETQYF,TGTGCCAGCACCTCGAAGGAGCTTGCTCGCCGGGAGACCCAGTACTTC
TRBJ1-2,many,TRBV6-2/TRBV6-3,.,CASSYPDKGYTF,TGTGCCAGCAGTTACCCCGATAAGGGCTACACCTTC
TRBJ2-2,many,TRBV20-1,.,CSAPPRPNTGELFF,TGCAGTGCTCCTCCGAGACCTAACACCGGGGAGCTGTTTTTT
TRBJ2-2,many,TRBV19,TRBD2,CASSRLAATGELFF,TGTGCCAGTAGTAGACTAGCGGCCACCGGGGAGCTGTTTTTT
TRBJ1-1,.,TRBV20-1,.,CSAELHIVEGHTEAFF,TGCAGTGCCGAACTCCATATAGTCGAGGGACACACTGAAGCTTTCTTT
TRBJ2-3,.,TRBV7-9,.,CASSLPWDTQYF,TGTGCCAGCAGCTTACCGTGGGATACGCAGTATTTT